A selection of T cell receptor beta chains follows, all from one sample in a study of blood T cell repertoires in COVID-19. Using immunoSEQ multiplex PCR, the repertoire was profiled, and TCRdb retains in-frame clones only, with some absent. Of over 150,000 clones in the sample, approximately 82% were seen once. Material: PBMCs or T cells enriched from blood (not recorded which). The source is a woman aged 45 to 65 who had recovered from COVID-19. The CDR3 runs from the conserved cysteine through the conserved F or W. A D gene is named only where the DNA matches it firmly. Size is omitted from some rows. Given values are once, few, many or a class for expanded clones.

J gene: TRBJ2-7; clone size: NA; V gene: TRBV12-3/TRBV12-4; D gene: TRBD2; CDR3 protein: CASSPAGAYEQYF; CDR3 DNA: TGTGCCAGCAGTCCAGCGGGGGCCTACGAGCAGTACTTC
J gene: TRBJ1-5; clone size: once; V gene: TRBV6-6; D gene: NA; CDR3 protein: CASRPTGSFNQPQHF; CDR3 DNA: TGTGCCAGCAGACCGACAGGTTCGTTTAATCAGCCCCAGCATTTT
J gene: TRBJ2-2; clone size: NA; V gene: TRBV4-1; D gene: TRBD2; CDR3 protein: CASSQSGTSVNTGELFF; CDR3 DNA: TGCGCCAGCAGCCAATCCGGGACTAGCGTTAACACCGGGGAGCTGTTTTTT
J gene: TRBJ1-1; clone size: NA; V gene: TRBV7-8; D gene: TRBD1; CDR3 protein: CASSLADRGNTEAFF; CDR3 DNA: TGTGCCAGCAGCTTAGCGGACAGGGGGAACACTGAAGCTTTCTTT
J gene: TRBJ2-1; clone size: NA; V gene: TRBV6-5; D gene: NA; CDR3 protein: CASSYSGGPYNEQFF; CDR3 DNA: TGTGCCAGCAGTTACTCTGGAGGGCCCTACAATGAGCAGTTCTTC
J gene: TRBJ2-3; clone size: NA; V gene: TRBV7-9; D gene: NA; CDR3 protein: CASSLGEGLDTQYF; CDR3 DNA: TGTGCCAGCAGCTTAGGCGAGGGCCTAGATACGCAGTATTTT
J gene: TRBJ1-3; clone size: NA; V gene: TRBV27; D gene: NA; CDR3 protein: CAGLRNTIYF; CDR3 DNA: TGTGCCGGACTTCGAAACACCATATATTTT
J gene: TRBJ2-7; clone size: few; V gene: TRBV4-1; D gene: TRBD2; CDR3 protein: CASSQAGGEQYF; CDR3 DNA: TGCGCCAGCAGCCAAGCGGGGGGCGAGCAGTACTTC
J gene: TRBJ1-2; clone size: NA; V gene: TRBV4-1; D gene: NA; CDR3 protein: CASSQDPRANYGYTF; CDR3 DNA: TGCGCCAGCAGCCAAGACCCGAGAGCTAACTATGGCTACACCTTC
J gene: TRBJ1-1; clone size: few; V gene: TRBV13; D gene: NA; CDR3 protein: CASSSGMGVNTEAFF; CDR3 DNA: TGTGCCAGCAGCTCCGGGATGGGAGTGAACACTGAAGCTTTCTTT
J gene: TRBJ2-7; clone size: NA; V gene: TRBV29-1; D gene: NA; CDR3 protein: CSVASDIYEQYF; CDR3 DNA: TGCAGCGTGGCCTCCGACATATACGAGCAGTACTTC
J gene: TRBJ2-2; clone size: once; V gene: TRBV5-1; D gene: NA; CDR3 protein: CASSLALGQRRMLFF; CDR3 DNA: TGCGCCAGCAGCTTGGCCTTGGGACAACGGAGGATGCTGTTTTTT
J gene: TRBJ1-5; clone size: few; V gene: TRBV27; D gene: TRBD1; CDR3 protein: CASSTTGVGSRSNQPQHF; CDR3 DNA: TGTGCCAGCAGTACTACAGGGGTGGGGTCGCGGAGCAATCAGCCCCAGCATTTT
J gene: TRBJ2-1; clone size: NA; V gene: TRBV11-3; D gene: NA; CDR3 protein: CASSLGEGAYNEQFF; CDR3 DNA: TGTGCCAGCAGCCTTGGAGAGGGTGCCTACAATGAGCAGTTCTTC
J gene: TRBJ2-1; clone size: NA; V gene: TRBV18; D gene: TRBD1; CDR3 protein: CASSPLTGGLNEQFF; CDR3 DNA: TGTGCCAGCTCACCCTTGACAGGGGGTTTGAATGAGCAGTTCTTC
J gene: TRBJ1-5; clone size: NA; V gene: TRBV28; D gene: NA; CDR3 protein: CASSLVSGQPQHF; CDR3 DNA: TGTGCCAGCAGTTTGGTGTCGGGTCAGCCCCAGCATTTT
J gene: TRBJ1-1; clone size: NA; V gene: TRBV5-1; D gene: NA; CDR3 protein: CASSLPVAGTEAFF; CDR3 DNA: TGCGCCAGCAGCTTGCCGGTCGCGGGGACTGAAGCTTTCTTT
J gene: TRBJ2-7; clone size: NA; V gene: TRBV4-2; D gene: TRBD2; CDR3 protein: CASSRGTSGRWANEQYF; CDR3 DNA: TGTGCCAGCAGCCGAGGGACTAGCGGGAGATGGGCGAACGAGCAGTACTTC
J gene: TRBJ2-7; clone size: NA; V gene: TRBV3-1/TRBV3-2; D gene: NA; CDR3 protein: CASSQVPSTSIYEQYF; CDR3 DNA: TGTGCCAGCAGCCAAGTTCCGTCGACTAGTATCTACGAGCAGTACTTC
J gene: TRBJ2-7; clone size: NA; V gene: TRBV6-5; D gene: NA; CDR3 protein: CASTGRRDSYEQYF; CDR3 DNA: TGTGCCAGCACTGGTAGACGGGACTCCTACGAGCAGTACTTC
J gene: TRBJ1-3; clone size: NA; V gene: TRBV6-2/TRBV6-3; D gene: NA; CDR3 protein: CASSYPGSGNTIYF; CDR3 DNA: TGTGCCAGCAGTTACCCCGGGTCTGGAAACACCATATATTTT
J gene: TRBJ2-2; clone size: few; V gene: TRBV3-1/TRBV3-2; D gene: NA; CDR3 protein: CASRRMANTGELFF; CDR3 DNA: TGTGCCAGCAGGCGAATGGCGAACACCGGGGAGCTGTTTTTT
J gene: TRBJ2-5; clone size: NA; V gene: TRBV6-5; D gene: NA; CDR3 protein: CASRHRGLPETQYF; CDR3 DNA: TGTGCCAGCAGGCACAGAGGGCTGCCGGAGACCCAGTACTTC
J gene: TRBJ1-2; clone size: NA; V gene: TRBV27; D gene: NA; CDR3 protein: CASSRNGDGYTF; CDR3 DNA: TGTGCCAGCAGCCGTAACGGAGATGGCTACACCTTC
J gene: TRBJ1-5; clone size: NA; V gene: TRBV29-1; D gene: NA; CDR3 protein: CSAGTLGQPQHF; CDR3 DNA: TGCAGCGCAGGGACACTGGGTCAGCCCCAGCATTTT
J gene: TRBJ2-5; clone size: NA; V gene: TRBV30; D gene: NA; CDR3 protein: CAWSVGPGAQETQYF; CDR3 DNA: TGTGCCTGGAGTGTCGGCCCTGGGGCCCAAGAGACCCAGTACTTC
J gene: TRBJ2-7; clone size: NA; V gene: TRBV28; D gene: TRBD2; CDR3 protein: CASSLGAGLYEQYF; CDR3 DNA: TGTGCCAGCAGTTTGGGAGCGGGGTTATACGAGCAGTACTTC
J gene: TRBJ1-4; clone size: NA; V gene: TRBV20-1; D gene: NA; CDR3 protein: CSASTTYNEKLFF; CDR3 DNA: TGCAGTGCGAGTACCACTTATAATGAAAAACTGTTTTTT
J gene: TRBJ2-7; clone size: NA; V gene: TRBV27; D gene: TRBD1; CDR3 protein: CASKINRDRGHEQYF; CDR3 DNA: TGTGCCAGCAAGATAAACCGGGACAGGGGTCACGAGCAGTACTTC
J gene: TRBJ2-7; clone size: NA; V gene: TRBV18; D gene: NA; CDR3 protein: CASSPIQGSYEQYF; CDR3 DNA: TGTGCCAGCTCACCAATACAGGGCTCCTACGAGCAGTACTTC
J gene: TRBJ2-3; clone size: NA; V gene: TRBV19; D gene: TRBD2; CDR3 protein: CASSLSGRATDTQYF; CDR3 DNA: TGTGCCAGTAGCCTAAGCGGGAGGGCCACAGATACGCAGTATTTT
J gene: TRBJ2-3; clone size: NA; V gene: TRBV27; D gene: NA; CDR3 protein: CASSLSRPLARRDTQYF; CDR3 DNA: TGTGCCAGCAGTTTATCACGTCCGCTAGCGAGGAGGGATACGCAGTATTTT
J gene: TRBJ2-3; clone size: NA; V gene: TRBV6-2/TRBV6-3; D gene: TRBD2; CDR3 protein: CASSYEGGRADTQYF; CDR3 DNA: TGTGCCAGCAGTTACGAGGGCGGGAGAGCAGATACGCAGTATTTT
J gene: TRBJ1-2; clone size: NA; V gene: TRBV28; D gene: NA; CDR3 protein: CASSYPGGDLYGYTF; CDR3 DNA: TGTGCCAGCAGTTACCCGGGGGGGGACCTATATGGCTACACCTTC
J gene: TRBJ2-1; clone size: NA; V gene: TRBV6-5; D gene: NA; CDR3 protein: CATCWYASANEQFF; CDR3 DNA: TGTGCCACCTGCTGGTATGCTAGCGCCAATGAGCAGTTCTTC
J gene: TRBJ2-7; clone size: NA; V gene: TRBV5-1; D gene: NA; CDR3 protein: CASSFTGSSYEQYF; CDR3 DNA: TGCGCCAGCAGCTTTACCGGGAGCAGTTACGAGCAGTACTTC
J gene: TRBJ2-4; clone size: NA; V gene: TRBV10-1; D gene: TRBD1; CDR3 protein: CASSESPGQVKNIQYF; CDR3 DNA: TGCGCCAGCAGTGAGTCTCCGGGACAGGTAAAAAACATTCAGTACTTC
J gene: TRBJ2-1; clone size: NA; V gene: TRBV7-8; D gene: NA; CDR3 protein: CASSTRGISSYNEQFF; CDR3 DNA: TGTGCCAGCAGCACACGGGGGATTAGCTCCTACAATGAGCAGTTCTTC
J gene: TRBJ2-7; clone size: NA; V gene: TRBV28; D gene: TRBD1; CDR3 protein: CASSPLTGFGYEQYF; CDR3 DNA: TGTGCCAGCAGTCCCCTGACAGGGTTCGGGTACGAGCAGTACTTC
J gene: TRBJ2-7; clone size: NA; V gene: TRBV5-1; D gene: NA; CDR3 protein: CASSSLSYEQYF; CDR3 DNA: TGCGCCAGCAGCTCCCTCTCCTACGAGCAGTACTTC
J gene: TRBJ1-2; clone size: NA; V gene: TRBV28; D gene: TRBD1; CDR3 protein: CASTYQTGRDGYTF; CDR3 DNA: TGTGCCAGCACCTATCAGACAGGGCGGGATGGCTACACCTTC
J gene: TRBJ1-6; clone size: NA; V gene: TRBV28; D gene: TRBD1; CDR3 protein: CASSLGQGNSPLHF; CDR3 DNA: TGTGCCAGCAGCCTGGGACAGGGAAATTCACCCCTCCACTTT
J gene: TRBJ1-5; clone size: NA; V gene: TRBV6-1; D gene: TRBD1; CDR3 protein: CASSERPDRLSQPQHF; CDR3 DNA: TGTGCCAGCAGTGAAAGGCCGGACAGGCTCAGTCAGCCCCAGCATTTT
J gene: TRBJ2-7; clone size: hyperexpanded; V gene: TRBV4-2; D gene: NA; CDR3 protein: CASSQGAGSYEQYF; CDR3 DNA: TGTGCCAGCAGCCAGGGGGCGGGCTCCTACGAGCAGTACTTC
J gene: TRBJ1-1; clone size: NA; V gene: TRBV6-5; D gene: NA; CDR3 protein: CASRTAGGRTEAFF; CDR3 DNA: TGTGCCAGCAGAACTGCCGGGGGGCGCACTGAAGCTTTCTTT
J gene: TRBJ1-1; clone size: NA; V gene: TRBV19; D gene: TRBD1; CDR3 protein: CASSIRQGGTEAFF; CDR3 DNA: TGTGCCAGTAGTATTAGACAGGGTGGAACTGAAGCTTTCTTT
J gene: TRBJ2-1; clone size: NA; V gene: TRBV28; D gene: TRBD2; CDR3 protein: CASSSEMGLAEFNEQFF; CDR3 DNA: TGTGCCAGCAGTTCAGAAATGGGACTAGCGGAATTCAATGAGCAGTTCTTC
J gene: TRBJ2-1; clone size: NA; V gene: TRBV6-1; D gene: NA; CDR3 protein: CASSELGASWDEQFF; CDR3 DNA: TGTGCCAGCAGTGAACTTGGGGCGAGCTGGGATGAGCAGTTCTTC
J gene: TRBJ2-1; clone size: NA; V gene: TRBV11-2; D gene: NA; CDR3 protein: CASSLDGSRGVQFF; CDR3 DNA: TGTGCCAGCAGCTTAGATGGAAGCCGCGGGGTGCAGTTCTTC
J gene: TRBJ1-5; clone size: NA; V gene: TRBV3-1/TRBV3-2; D gene: NA; CDR3 protein: CASSQGSRASGNQPQHF; CDR3 DNA: TGTGCCAGCAGCCAAGGATCCAGGGCGAGTGGCAATCAGCCCCAGCATTTT
J gene: TRBJ1-1; clone size: NA; V gene: TRBV30; D gene: NA; CDR3 protein: CAWTRTEKAFF; CDR3 DNA: TGTGCCTGGACCCGGACAGAAAAAGCTTTCTTT
J gene: TRBJ1-2; clone size: NA; V gene: TRBV7-7; D gene: NA; CDR3 protein: CASTLTTDSNYGYTF; CDR3 DNA: TGTGCCAGCACCCTAACGACAGATTCTAACTATGGCTACACCTTC
J gene: TRBJ1-1; clone size: NA; V gene: TRBV7-2; D gene: NA; CDR3 protein: CASSTRRGVVTEAFF; CDR3 DNA: TGTGCCAGCAGCACAAGACGGGGGGTGGTCACTGAAGCTTTCTTT
J gene: TRBJ2-1; clone size: once; V gene: TRBV10-3; D gene: TRBD2; CDR3 protein: CAISELIAGGPGEQFF; CDR3 DNA: TGTGCCATCAGTGAGCTCATAGCGGGAGGGCCGGGTGAGCAGTTCTTC